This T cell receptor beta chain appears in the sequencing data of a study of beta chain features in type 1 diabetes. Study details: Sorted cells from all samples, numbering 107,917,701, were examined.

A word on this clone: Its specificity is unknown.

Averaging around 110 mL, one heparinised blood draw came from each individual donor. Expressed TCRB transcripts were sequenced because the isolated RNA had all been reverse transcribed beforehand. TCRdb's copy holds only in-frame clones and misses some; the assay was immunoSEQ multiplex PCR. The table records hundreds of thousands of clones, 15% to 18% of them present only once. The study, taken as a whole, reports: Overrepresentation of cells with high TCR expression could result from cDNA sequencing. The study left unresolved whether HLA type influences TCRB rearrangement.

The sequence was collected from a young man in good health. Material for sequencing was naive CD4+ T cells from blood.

The CDR3 DNA is TGTGCCAGCAGCTTAGGAGGTCAAACGAAAGAGACCCAGTACTTC. Amino acids: CASSLGGQTKETQYF. The genes are TRBV7-9 and TRBJ2-5, with D uncertain. The CDR3 has 15 residues. V lost 1 base, J lost 3 bases, and 12 bases lay in between. Germline values: CDR1 SEHNR, CDR2 FQNEAQ (reference sequence).